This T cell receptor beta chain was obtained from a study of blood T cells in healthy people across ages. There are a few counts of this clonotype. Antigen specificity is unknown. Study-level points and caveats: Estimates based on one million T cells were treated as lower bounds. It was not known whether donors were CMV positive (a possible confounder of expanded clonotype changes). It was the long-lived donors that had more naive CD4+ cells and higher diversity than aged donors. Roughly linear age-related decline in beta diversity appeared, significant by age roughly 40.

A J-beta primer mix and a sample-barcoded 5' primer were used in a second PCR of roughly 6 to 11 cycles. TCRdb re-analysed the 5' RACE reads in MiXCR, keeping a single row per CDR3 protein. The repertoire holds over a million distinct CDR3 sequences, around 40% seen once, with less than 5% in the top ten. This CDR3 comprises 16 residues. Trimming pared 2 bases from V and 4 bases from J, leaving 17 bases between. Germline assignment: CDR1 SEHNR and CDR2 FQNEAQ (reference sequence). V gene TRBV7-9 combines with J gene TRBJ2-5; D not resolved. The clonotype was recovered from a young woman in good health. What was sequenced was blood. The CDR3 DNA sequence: TGTGCCAGCAGCTTATCCCCGGGTTCGAGCGCAGAGACCCAGTACTTC. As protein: CASSLSPGSSAETQYF.